This T cell receptor beta chain was identified during a study of beta chain features in type 1 diabetes. Study-wide points: Highly expressing activated T cells could be over-counted with a cDNA template. All four CD4+ subsets from Type 1 diabetes patients carried moderately but significantly shorter TCRB CDR3s.

Once sorted, every population was more than 98% pure. TCRB transcripts that were expressed got sequenced, as all of the isolated RNA had been reverse transcribed. TCRdb's table, derived via immunoSEQ multiplex PCR, lists solely in-frame clones and lacks some. Of nearly 250,000 clones detected, 12% to 15% appear once; the ten largest clones hold around 0.025%. Trimming cost V 5 bases and J 7 bases; bases outside gene matches: 8. CDR1 and CDR2 (germline): MNHEY, SVGAGI. The CDR3 contains 15 residues. On this clone: The antigen remains undetermined.

This TCR came from a woman between 40 and 55 years old in good health. The J gene is TRBJ1-5, the V gene TRBV6-5, with TRBD1 identical over 10 bases. Sequences were obtained from naive CD4+ T cells from blood. Here the CDR3 DNA reads TGTGCCAGCAGTCCCCTGACAGGGGGCCGGCAGCCCCAGCATTTT. It translates to CASSPLTGGRQPQHF.